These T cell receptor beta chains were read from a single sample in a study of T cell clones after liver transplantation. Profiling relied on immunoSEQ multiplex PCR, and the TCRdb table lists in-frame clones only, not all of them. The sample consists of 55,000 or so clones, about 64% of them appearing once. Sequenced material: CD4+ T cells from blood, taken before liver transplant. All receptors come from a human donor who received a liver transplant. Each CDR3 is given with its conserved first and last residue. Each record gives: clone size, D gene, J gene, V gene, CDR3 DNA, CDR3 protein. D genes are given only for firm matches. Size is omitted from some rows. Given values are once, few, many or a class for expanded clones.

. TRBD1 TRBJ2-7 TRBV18 TGTGCCAGCTCAACAGGGGGGATGACCTACGAGCAGTACTTC CASSTGGMTYEQYF
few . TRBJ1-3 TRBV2 TGTGCCAGCAGTGAGTTGGGGACTACTGGAAACACCATATATTTT CASSELGTTGNTIYF
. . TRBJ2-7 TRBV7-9 TGTGCCAGCAGCTTACCTCAGGGGCGAGTGACCTACGAGCAGTACTTC CASSLPQGRVTYEQYF
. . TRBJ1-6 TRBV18 TGTGCCAGCTCACCATACGGACAAGTCGGAAATTCACCCCTCCACTTT CASSPYGQVGNSPLHF
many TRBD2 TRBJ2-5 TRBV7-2 TGTGCCAGCAGCTGGGGACTACAAGAGACCCAGTACTTC CASSWGLQETQYF
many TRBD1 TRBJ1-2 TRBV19 TGTGCCAGTAGTACTACAGGGGAAGTCGGGGGCTACACCTTC CASSTTGEVGGYTF
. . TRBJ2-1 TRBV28 TGTGCCAGCAGTTTACCGGCAATGGGCGAGCAGTTCTTC CASSLPAMGEQFF
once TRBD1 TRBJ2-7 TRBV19 TGTGCCAGTAGCAACAGGGGTTCCTACGAGCAGTACTTC CASSNRGSYEQYF
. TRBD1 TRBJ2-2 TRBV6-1 TGTGCCAGCAGTGAATTGGACAGGGAGGAGGCCGGGGAGCTGTTTTTT CASSELDREEAGELFF
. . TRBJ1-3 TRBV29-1 TGCAGCGTCCTTACGGACTCCCGGGGGTCCACCATATATTTT CSVLTDSRGSTIYF
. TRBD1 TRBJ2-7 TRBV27 TGTGCCAGCAGCTCCGAAGACAGGGGGCACGAGCAGTACTTC CASSSEDRGHEQYF
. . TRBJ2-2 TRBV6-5 TGTGCCAGCATGGGGCCGGCCAACACCGGGGAGCTGTTTTTT CASMGPANTGELFF
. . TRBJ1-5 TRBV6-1 TGTGCCAGCAGTGAAAAGGGGTACGGCAATCAGCCCCAGCATTTT CASSEKGYGNQPQHF
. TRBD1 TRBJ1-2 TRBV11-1 TGTGCCAGCAGCCTCCGGGACAGCATCTCTGGCTACACCTTC CASSLRDSISGYTF
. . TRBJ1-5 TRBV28 TGTGCCAGCAGTTTATTAACAGGGTTCGGAGGGCCCCAGCATTTT CASSLLTGFGGPQHF
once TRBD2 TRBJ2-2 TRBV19 TGTGCCAGTAGGGGACTAGCGAACACCGGGGAGCTGTTTTTT CASRGLANTGELFF
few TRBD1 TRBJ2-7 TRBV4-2 TGTGCCAGCAGCCAAGATAGGACAGGGGGCACGATGGGGCAGTACTTC CASSQDRTGGTMGQYF
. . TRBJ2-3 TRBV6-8 TGTGCCAGCAGACTGCCAGATACGCAGTATTTT CASRLPDTQYF
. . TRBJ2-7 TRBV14 TGTGCCAGCGGTCCCAACACCTACGAGCAGTACTTC CASGPNTYEQYF
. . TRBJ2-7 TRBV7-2 TGTGCCAGCAGCGAGCCGGGACACCTCCGGGAGCAGTACTTC CASSEPGHLREQYF
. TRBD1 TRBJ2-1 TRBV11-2 TGTGCCAGCAGCTTGGGACAGTCCTACAATGAGCAGTTCTTC CASSLGQSYNEQFF